What follows are 19 T cell receptor beta chains derived from one specimen sequenced in a study of blood T cells in healthy people across ages. Using a J-beta primer mix together with a sample-barcoded 5' primer, a second PCR was run for about 6 to 11 cycles. MiXCR, run by TCRdb on the 5' RACE reads, gives a single entry per CDR3 protein. This table has about 900,000 distinct CDR3 sequences, roughly 52% appearing once. The source material was blood. These TCRs come from a man younger than 40 in good health.

J is TRBJ1-5 and V is TRBV27; no clear D gene. Trimming left V 6 bases short and J 2 bases short, with 14 bases between. The CDR3 extends over 15 amino acids. Germline V lookup: CDR1 MNHEY, CDR2 SMNVEV (reference sequence). CDR3 DNA: TGTGCCAGCAGCCACCACCCAAATGGCAATCAGCCCCAGCATTTT. It encodes CASSHHPNGNQPQHF.

This sequence joins TRBV11-3 and TRBJ1-4; D is perhaps TRBD1 (6 bases). Germline V gene sequence: CDR1 SGHNT, CDR2 YENEEA. CDR3 length: 15 residues. Trimming took 6 bases from V and 7 from J, leaving 18 bases between them. CDR3 residues: CASRIGQINGEKLFF. In DNA, the CDR3 is TGTGCCAGCAGAATTGGACAGATCAATGGTGAAAAACTGTTTTTT. The full variable domain, its missing parts supplied by reference TRBV11-3 and TRBJ1-4, is EAGVVQSPRYKIIEKKQPVAFWCNPISGHNTLYWYLQNLGQGPELLIRYENEEAVDDSQLPKDRFSAERLKGVDSTLKIQPAELGDSAVYLCASRIGQINGEKLFFGSGTQLSVL.

The chain recombines TRBV7-9 with TRBJ2-3; TRBD1 matches at 8 bases. V was pared by 6 bases and J by 2 bases, with 7 bases of the junction left unmatched. The length of the CDR3 is 15 residues. Germline V gives CDR1 SEHNR, CDR2 FQNEAQ (reference sequence). The CDR3 DNA reads TGTGCCAGCAGGCAGGGGGCGGGTAACACAGATACGCAGTATTTT. This sequence encodes CASRQGAGNTDTQYF.

The V gene is TRBV4-2, the J gene TRBJ1-6; TRBD1 matches 10 bases. The CDR3 is 14 amino acids. V was clipped by 1 base and J by 13 bases; unmatched bases: 4. CDR1 is LGHNA and CDR2 is YNFKEQ in the germline V gene. The CDR3 loop reads CASSQVGQGSPLHF. As DNA, the CDR3 is TGTGCCAGCAGCCAAGTGGGACAGGGGTCCCCCCTCCACTTT.

This clonotype turned up a few times. This chain connects TRBV5-1 to TRBJ2-5; 7 bases are a match to TRBD2. J gave up 0 bases and V 0 bases, and 5 bases lay outside the gene matches. Germline V gene lookup returns CDR1 SGHRS and CDR2 YFSETQ. The CDR3 contains 16 residues. The CDR3 is CASSLDASGDQETQYF. For the CDR3, the DNA is TGCGCCAGCAGCTTGGACGCTAGCGGCGACCAAGAGACCCAGTACTTC.

The V call is TRBV6-2 or TRBV6-3, the J call TRBJ2-7; 7 bases match TRBD1. With V trimmed by 5 bases and J by 1 base, 5 bases remained unmatched. The CDR3 length is 14 residues. CDR1 and CDR2 (germline): MNHEY, SVGEGT. The CDR3 region is CASSDLDRSYEQYF. DNA for the CDR3: TGTGCCAGCAGTGACCTGGACAGGTCCTACGAGCAGTACTTC.

This clonotype occurred a few times. V gene TRBV10-3 combines with J gene TRBJ1-1; TRBD1 agrees at 7 bases. CDR3 length: 15 amino acids. The germline V gene encodes CDR1 ENHRY and CDR2 SYGVKD. After removal of 5 bases from V and 0 bases from J, the junction contained 6 bases not matched to a gene. The CDR3 bases are TGTGCCATCAGTCTGGGACAGACCATGAACACTGAAGCTTTCTTT. Amino acid sequence: CAISLGQTMNTEAFF.

This clonotype was counted between two and nine times. CDR3 amino acids: CASSQATPQETQYF. Written as DNA, the CDR3 is TGCGCCAGCAGCCAAGCGACTCCCCAAGAGACCCAGTACTTC. This chain joins TRBV4-1 and TRBJ2-5; D is undetermined. CDR1 MGHRA and CDR2 YSYEKL come from the germline V gene. V shed 1 base and J shed 1 base, with 7 bases lying between them. The CDR3 spans 14 residues.

This chain joins TRBV30 and TRBJ1-2; D may be TRBD1 (5 bases). The V gene's germline CDR1 is GTSNPN and CDR2 SVGIG (reference sequence). V was trimmed by 2 bases and J by 4 bases, leaving 8 bases between them. The CDR3 consists of 12 residues. CDR3 amino acids: CAWSPTVYGYTF. CDR3 DNA: TGTGCCTGGAGTCCGACAGTCTATGGCTACACCTTC.

V and J are TRBV28 and TRBJ1-5; 11 bases fit TRBD1. The CDR3 spans 15 residues. Trimming removed 5 bases from V and 5 bases from J; junction bases left unmatched: 5. Germline lookup yields CDR1 MDHEN and CDR2 SYDVKM. The CDR3 sequence: CASSVRTGGYQPQHF. CDR3 in DNA: TGTGCCAGCAGTGTAAGGACAGGGGGCTATCAGCCCCAGCATTTT. The variable domain in full, with the rest retrieved from reference TRBV28 and TRBJ1-5, is DVKVTQSSRYLVKRTGEKVFLECVQDMDHENMFWYRQDPGLGLRLIYFSYDVKMKEKGDIPEGYSVSREKKERFSLILESASTNQTSMYLCASSVRTGGYQPQHFGDGTRLSIL.

The chain couples TRBV4-3 to TRBJ1-3; D unclear. This CDR3 has 12 residues. V was shortened by 0 bases and J by 4 bases, with 1 base between the two germline ends. Germline values: CDR1 LGHNA, CDR2 YSLEER. CDR3 region: CASSQEGNTIYF. The DNA for the CDR3 is TGCGCCAGCAGCCAAGAAGGAAACACCATATATTTT.

This clonotype turned up a few times. The chain has TRBV6-5 and TRBJ2-3; 12 nucleotides agree with TRBD1. The CDR3 spans 15 residues. With V trimmed by 2 bases and J by 8 bases, 5 bases remained unmatched. From germline, CDR1 is MNHEY and CDR2 SVGAGI. In nucleotides, the CDR3 is TGTGCCAGCAGTTACACGGGACAGGGGGCGGTTACGCAGTATTTT. Protein sequence: CASSYTGQGAVTQYF.

The chain has TRBV12-3 or TRBV12-4 and TRBJ2-3, with D possibly being TRBD1 (6 bases). The V end was cut by 1 base, the J end by 5 bases, with 19 bases between. The CDR3 consists of 17 residues. In DNA, the CDR3 is TGTGCCAGCAGTTTAGTATTCGGGCAGGGGATGGGAGATACGCAGTATTTT. Its translation: CASSLVFGQGMGDTQYF.

The chain joins TRBV6-2 or TRBV6-3 to TRBJ2-1; a weak D match, TRBD2 (5 bases). Trimming took 3 bases from V and 5 from J, leaving 14 bases between them. The CDR3 consists of 15 residues. CDR1 is MNHEY and CDR2 is SVGEGT in the germline V gene. CDR3 loop: CASSYHSRGNNEQFF. The CDR3 bases are TGTGCCAGCAGTTATCATTCCCGGGGAAACAATGAGCAGTTCTTC.

This chain connects TRBV9 to TRBJ2-7, with D possibly being TRBD1 or TRBD2 (6 bases each). Germline values: CDR1 SGDLS, CDR2 YYNGEE. The V and J ends lost 2 bases and 4 bases respectively, with 13 bases between them. The CDR3 runs 14 residues. The CDR3 loop is CASSVGGLVYEQYF. DNA of the CDR3: TGTGCCAGCAGCGTGGGGGGCCTCGTATACGAGCAGTACTTC.

In this sample, this clonotype turned up many times. V gene TRBV6-2 or TRBV6-3 combines with J gene TRBJ2-1, with 9 bases matching TRBD2. CDR3 length equals 15 residues. The germline CDR1 and CDR2 sequences are MNHEY and SVGEGT. V was pared by 7 bases and J by 0 bases, with 4 bases of the junction left unmatched. The CDR3 reads CASKNSGGSYNEQFF. The CDR3 nucleotides are TGTGCCAGCAAAAATAGCGGGGGCTCCTACAATGAGCAGTTCTTC.

Here the CDR3 reads CASSNAGRKAYEQYF. The CDR3, as DNA: TGTGCCAGCAGCAACGCGGGGCGGAAAGCCTACGAGCAGTACTTC. The chain couples TRBV27 to TRBJ2-7; tentative D call: TRBD2 (6 bases). Germline V lookup: CDR1 MNHEY, CDR2 SMNVEV (reference sequence). The CDR3 loop spans 15 amino acids. V was trimmed by 6 bases and J by 2 bases, leaving 17 bases between them.

The chain is built from TRBV9 and TRBJ1-2, with a tentative D call TRBD1 (5 bases). Germline CDR1 SGDLS, CDR2 YYNGEE. Trimming took 0 bases from V and 5 from J, leaving 20 bases between them. This CDR3 has 17 amino acids. The CDR3 coding sequence is TGTGCCAGCAGCGTAGAATCGGAGGGGTTTCGGAGTTATGGCTACACCTTC. Translated: CASSVESEGFRSYGYTF.

V gene TRBV6-1 combines with J gene TRBJ1-5; D call uncertain. V shed 0 bases and J shed 15 bases, with 12 bases lying between them. CDR1 is MNHNS, CDR2 SASEGT, per germline. This CDR3 is built from 12 residues. CDR3: CASSEADRAWHF. CDR3 DNA: TGTGCCAGCAGTGAAGCCGACCGGGCTTGGCATTTT.